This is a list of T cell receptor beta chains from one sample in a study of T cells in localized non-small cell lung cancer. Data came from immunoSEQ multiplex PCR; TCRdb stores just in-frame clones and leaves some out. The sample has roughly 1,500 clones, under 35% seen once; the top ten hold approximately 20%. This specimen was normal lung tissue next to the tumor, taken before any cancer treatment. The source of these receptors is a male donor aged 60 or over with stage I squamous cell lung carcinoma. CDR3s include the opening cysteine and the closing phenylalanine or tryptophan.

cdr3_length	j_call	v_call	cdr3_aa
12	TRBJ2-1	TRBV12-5	CATRQGSNEQFF
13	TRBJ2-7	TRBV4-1	CASSLELSYEQYF
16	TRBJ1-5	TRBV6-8	CAISDSKTGANQPQHF
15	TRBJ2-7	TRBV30	CAWADQGLAIYEQYF
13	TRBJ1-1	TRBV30	CAWRQGQNTEAFF
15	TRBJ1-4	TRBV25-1	CASSKQGAANEKLFF
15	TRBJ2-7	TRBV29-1	CSARSGPSDPYEQYF
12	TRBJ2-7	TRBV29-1	CSVVGGATEQYF
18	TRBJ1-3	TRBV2	CASSVYRTGGSSGNTIYF
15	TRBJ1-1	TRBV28	CASSLIGRMNTEAFF
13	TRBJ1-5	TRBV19	CASKFSGNQPQHF
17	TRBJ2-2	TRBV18	CVSSTLRAAPNTGELFF
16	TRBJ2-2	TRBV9	CASSARAAGGTGELFF
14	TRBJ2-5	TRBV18	CASSPGTSQETQYF
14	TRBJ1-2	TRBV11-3	CASSPTGANYGYTF
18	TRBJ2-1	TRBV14	CASSPGLAGGPSYNEQFF
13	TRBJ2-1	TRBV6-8	CASSLLDFNEQFF
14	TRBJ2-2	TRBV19	CVSSRQGGAGELFF
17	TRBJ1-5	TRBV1	CASSQDTNLGSNQPQHF
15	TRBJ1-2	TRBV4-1	CASSQGAGEHYGYTF
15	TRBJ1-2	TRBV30	CAWSVQGQPYRGYTF
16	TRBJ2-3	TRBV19	CASSIGLAGATDTQYF
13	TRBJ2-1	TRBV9	CASGTSRDNEQFF
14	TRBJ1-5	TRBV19	CASSIQGGGQPQHF
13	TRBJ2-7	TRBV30	CAWGGGGAGEQYF
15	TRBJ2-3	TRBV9	CASSVAGGSTDTQYF
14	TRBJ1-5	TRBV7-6	CASSPGNSNQPQHF
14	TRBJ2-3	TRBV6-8	CASSEYASTDTQYF
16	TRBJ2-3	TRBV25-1	CASSEGSGRELDTQYF
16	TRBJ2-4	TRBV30	CAWSVGGNEAKNIQYF
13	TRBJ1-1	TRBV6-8	CASSTPGTAEAFF
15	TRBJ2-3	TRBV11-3	CASSISGRTTDTQYF
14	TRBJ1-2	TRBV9	CASSVAFDPNGYTF
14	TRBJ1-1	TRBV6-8	CASSAGTSRGEAFF
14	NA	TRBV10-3	CAISEAGAGNTIYF
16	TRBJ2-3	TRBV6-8	CASSLGPSREQGTQYF
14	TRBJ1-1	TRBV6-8	CASSSLGWDTEAFF
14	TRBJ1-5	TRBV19	CASSIRDSNQPQHF
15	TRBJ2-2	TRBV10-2	CASSSDPTNTGELFF
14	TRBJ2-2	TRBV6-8	CASRQHANTGELFF
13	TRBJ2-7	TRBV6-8	CASSSDRFHEQYF
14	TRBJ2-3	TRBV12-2	CATGTGGYTDTQYF
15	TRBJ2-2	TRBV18	CASSPQGANTGELFF
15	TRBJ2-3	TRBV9	CASSERSGGTDTQYF
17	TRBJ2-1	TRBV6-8	CAIPGGQGLADSGEQFF
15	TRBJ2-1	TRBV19	CANSIDAGSYNEQFF
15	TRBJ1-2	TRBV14	CASSLRTAWNYGYTF
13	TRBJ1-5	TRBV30	CAWSVQWDQPQHF
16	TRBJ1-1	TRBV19	CASSPSGDPGNTEAFF